This T cell receptor (beta chain) is from a study of blood T cell repertoires in COVID-19 (TCRdb year 2020). For the wider study: The collaborator samples originated in the United States, Italy and Spain and spanned the acute and convalescent phases of COVID-19. The prospective study material was composed of cDNA or gDNA derived from T cells, B-cell-depleted T cells, or PBMCs. Subjects who had been exposed to COVID-19, were actively infected with it, or had recovered from it provided the deeply sampled blood TCRbeta repertoires that made up the dataset. The repertoires were released in a freely available public database meant as a resource for research on the immune response to SARS-CoV-2. The samples were drawn from two sources: the first 160 participants of the ongoing ImmuneRACE study, and about 1,300 subjects contributed by 6 global collaborators. A de-identified subject ID, COVID-19 status, age in years and sex were almost always included in the sample metadata. Where HLA class I and class II types were available, the types were taken from metadata supplied by the sample provider, not from assay-based typing. Overall study results and their limits: How much clinical and demographic metadata was included differed by source and by participant, and the metadata was provided uncurated.

The CDR3 runs 13 amino acids, cysteine and phenylalanine included. The read is trimmed to its CDR3 DNA, 39 bases read in frame from base 1. The germline V gene encodes CDR1 MNHEY and CDR2 SVGAGI. Relative to germline, V is 5 bases shorter and J is 10 bases shorter, with 15 bases between their ends. TCRbeta CDR3 regions were amplified from genomic DNA using the immunoSEQ Assay, a bias-controlled multiplex PCR. The study's own analysis went as follows. Within the assay, amplification of reference gene primers was used to estimate how many nucleated cells each sample contained. Sequence reads were collapsed and filtered to measure the absolute abundance of every unique TCRbeta CDR3 rearrangement. For each sample, productive Simpson clonality was calculated by taking the square root of Simpson's diversity index across productive rearrangements. Not all clones reach the TCRdb copy of this immuneACCESS table, which keeps in-frame sequences only. Checked studies attribute under half of the gap to unresolved V genes and leave the rest unexplained. V, J and clone size were drawn from that table, and D and trimming were deduced from the DNA. This sample comprises a few hundred thousand clones, roughly 89% of them detected only once. Over 9% of the sample is in the top ten clones.

In the prospective study, participants were about 18 to 89 years old, resided in about two dozen geographic areas of the United States, and were enrolled through a virtual design. Cohort assignment in the prospective study relied on participant-reported clinical history from a screening survey and a study questionnaire. Recovered participants in ImmuneRACE Cohort 3 were defined as having two consecutive negative NP/OP PCR tests, clearance from a healthcare professional, or resolution of symptoms. Mobile phlebotomists in the prospective study collected whole blood, serum and a nasopharyngeal or oropharyngeal swab from every participant. Participants in the prospective study had the option to provide additional blood draws and questionnaires over a roughly two-month period. Before DNA extraction, blood samples from the prospective study were shipped at room temperature or frozen. As concerns this clone: Which antigen it targets is not known. Base quality data are lacking; no much larger clone is found one base away.

This sequence uses TRBV6-5 and TRBJ2-1; no D gene can be assigned with confidence. This TCR was recovered from a woman aged 25 to 45 who had recovered from COVID-19. Sequencing was done on a sample of PBMCs or T cells enriched from blood (not recorded which). The nucleotides are TGTGCCAGCAGTAGAACTCCATCCAGGGAGCAGTTCTTC. This sequence encodes CASSRTPSREQFF.